These 30 T cell receptor beta chains originate from one sample sequenced in a study of blood T cell repertoires in COVID-19. The protocol was immunoSEQ multiplex PCR, while the TCRdb copy is restricted to in-frame clones and leaves out a portion. This sample has about 160,000 clones, with roughly 91% found just once. Sequencing was done on a sample of peripheral blood. The receptors originated from a woman in her forties or fifties with acute or convalescent COVID-19.

The CDR3 spells CASSLGQGDYGYTF. The CDR3 coding sequence is TGTGCCAGCAGCTTGGGACAGGGGGACTATGGCTACACCTTC. The chain couples TRBV7-2 to TRBJ1-2; 11 nucleotides agree with TRBD1. The J segment lost 3 bases and the V segment lost 3 bases, leaving 0 bases of the junction unmatched. The CDR3 covers 14 residues. The germline V gene encodes CDR1 SGHTA and CDR2 FQGNSA. The variable domain in full, completed from reference TRBV7-2 and TRBJ1-2, reads GAGVSQSPSNKVTEKGKDVELRCDPISGHTALYWYRQSLGQGLEFLIYFQGNSAPDKSGLPSDRFSAERTGGSVSTLTIQRTQQEDSAVYLCASSLGQGDYGYTFGSGTRLTVV.

The CDR3 DNA reads as TGTGCCAGCAGCGGACACAGGGGGCGAGGGGAAGCTTTCTTT. It translates to CASSGHRGRGEAFF. The chain uses TRBV9 and TRBJ1-1; TRBD1 matches at 9 bases. This CDR3 is 14 amino acids long. CDR1 is SGDLS, CDR2 YYNGEE, per germline. With V trimmed by 3 bases and J by 8 bases, 8 bases remained unmatched.

This sequence joins TRBV6-5 and TRBJ2-7, with no clear D. CDR1 and CDR2 (germline): MNHEY, SVGAGI. Trimming left V 0 bases short and J 6 bases short, with 9 bases between. This CDR3 has 13 residues. The CDR3 region is CASSYSEQVEQYF. The CDR3 nucleotides are TGTGCCAGCAGTTACTCCGAGCAGGTCGAGCAGTACTTC.

This clone is a singleton in its sample. The rearrangement links TRBV30 to TRBJ2-7, with 8 bases aligning to TRBD1. This CDR3 contains 13 residues. V lost 2 bases to trimming and J lost 5 bases; unmatched junction nucleotides: 5. Germline V gene lookup returns CDR1 GTSNPN and CDR2 SVGIG (reference sequence). The CDR3 region is CAWSTLTGDEQYF. The DNA for the CDR3 is TGTGCCTGGAGTACCCTGACAGGGGACGAGCAGTACTTC.

The chain is built from TRBV28 and TRBJ1-2, with TRBD1 matching over 8 bases. Germline V gene sequence: CDR1 MDHEN, CDR2 SYDVKM. CDR3 length: 12 amino acids. The ends lost 10 bases at V and 14 bases at J; junction bases unmatched: 15. The CDR3 here is CAIRQAQGAGTF. The DNA for the CDR3 is TGTGCCATCCGCCAAGCTCAGGGGGCGGGTACCTTC.

V is TRBV7-3 and J is TRBJ2-1; 10 bases map to TRBD1. Germline V gene data show CDR1 as SGHTA and CDR2 as FQGTGA. V shed 5 bases, J shed 6 bases, and the junction held 7 bases outside the gene matches. This CDR3 spans 15 amino acids. DNA of the CDR3: TGTGCCAGCAGCCCGGACAGGGGGGATGGCAATGAGCAGTTCTTC. Residues: CASSPDRGDGNEQFF.

This rearrangement joins TRBV7-2 to TRBJ1-3, with TRBD1 identical over 7 bases. Unmatched junction bases numbered 3, after V lost 0 bases and J lost 1 base. CDR3 length: 16 amino acids. Germline V CDR1 and CDR2: SGHTA, FQGNSA. CDR3 coding DNA: TGTGCCAGCAGCTTAGCGACAGGGTGGTCTGGAAACACCATATATTTT. It is translated as CASSLATGWSGNTIYF.

In its sample, this clone was seen once. V is TRBV10-3 and J is TRBJ2-1, with 12 bases identical to TRBD2. Germline V gene sequence: CDR1 ENHRY, CDR2 SYGVKD. This CDR3 spans 15 amino acids. After removal of 8 bases from V and 8 bases from J, the junction contained 10 bases not matched to a gene. The CDR3 DNA reads as TGTGCCATCCGGCACGCTAGCGGGAGGGGGGATGAGCAGTTCTTC. It encodes CAIRHASGRGDEQFF.

The V and J genes are TRBV11-2 and TRBJ2-7; 10 bases fit TRBD1. Germline assignment: CDR1 SGHAT and CDR2 FQNNGV. The CDR3 contains 14 residues. V trimming: 4 bases; J trimming: 4 bases; junction bases outside the gene matches: 4. CDR3 in DNA: TGTGCCAGCAGCTCCCGGGACAGGGGTTACGAGCAGTACTTC. This gives the protein CASSSRDRGYEQYF.

The V call is TRBV5-1, the J call TRBJ2-1; the D gene is possibly TRBD1 (7 bases). CDR3 length: 14 residues. Germline V CDR1 and CDR2: SGHRS, YFSETQ. The V and J ends lost 7 bases and 1 base respectively, with 12 bases between them. The CDR3 bases are TGCGCCAGCCAGGGGGGCTGGTCCTACAATGAGCAGTTCTTC. Its translation: CASQGGWSYNEQFF.

The rearrangement links TRBV19 to TRBJ2-7, with a possible D match to TRBD1 (5 bases). V dropped 1 base and J dropped 4 bases, with 8 bases sitting between them. The CDR3 is 13 residues long. Germline lookup yields CDR1 LNHDA and CDR2 SQIVND (reference sequence). CDR3 sequence: CASSIAPGYEQYF. The CDR3 bases are TGTGCCAGTAGTATAGCCCCAGGGTACGAGCAGTACTTC.

V gene TRBV20-1 combines with J gene TRBJ2-1; tentative D call: TRBD1 (5 bases). The CDR3 spans 11 residues. Germline CDR1 is DFQATT and CDR2 is SNEGSKA (reference sequence). The V and J ends lost 5 bases and 8 bases respectively, with 10 bases between them. The CDR3 nucleotides read TGCAGTGCTTCTTCAGGGCATGAGCAGTTCTTC. It encodes CSASSGHEQFF.

This clone was observed a handful of times. This chain joins TRBV18 and TRBJ1-5; weak D call: TRBD1 (6 bases). From germline, CDR1 is KGHSH and CDR2 LQKENI. CDR3 length equals 14 residues. The V and J ends lost 3 bases and 6 bases respectively, with 12 bases between them. In DNA, the CDR3 is TGTGCCAGCTCACCCCGCCGGGGGGCTCAGCCCCAGCATTTT. It translates to CASSPRRGAQPQHF.

The rearrangement joins TRBV19 to TRBJ1-1; D possibly corresponds to TRBD1 (6 bases). This CDR3 spans 13 amino acids. Germline V gene sequence: CDR1 LNHDA, CDR2 SQIVND (reference sequence). Trimming stripped 3 bases from V and 5 bases from J, with 10 bases between. CDR3 sequence: CASSIGQLTEAFF. CDR3 nucleotides: TGTGCCAGTAGTATCGGACAGCTTACTGAAGCTTTCTTT.

This chain connects TRBV7-9 to TRBJ1-1, with TRBD1 as a possible D gene (6 bases). The CDR3 length is 12 residues. Per the germline V gene, CDR1 is SEHNR and CDR2 is FQNEAQ (reference sequence). V lost 7 bases, J lost 8 bases, and 14 bases lay in between. CDR3 protein: CASIIAGAEAFF. The DNA of the CDR3 is TGTGCCAGCATTATCGCAGGGGCAGAAGCTTTCTTT.

The table lists this clone with a count of one. This rearrangement joins TRBV12-5 to TRBJ1-1, with D perhaps TRBD1 (6 bases). This CDR3 has 15 amino acids. The V end was cut by 0 bases, the J end by 3 bases, with 11 bases between. The V gene's germline CDR1 is LGHNT and CDR2 FRNRAP. The CDR3 nucleotides are TGTGCTAGTGGTTTGGTACTAGGGGGGGACACTGAAGCTTTCTTT. Translated: CASGLVLGGDTEAFF.

The J gene is TRBJ2-7, the V gene TRBV18, with 8 bases matching TRBD2. V shed 3 bases, J shed 6 bases, and the junction held 7 bases outside the gene matches. The V gene's germline CDR1 is KGHSH and CDR2 LQKENI. The CDR3 length is 14 residues. This chain's CDR3 is CASSPQAGALEQYF. As DNA, the CDR3 is TGTGCCAGCTCACCCCAAGCGGGAGCCCTCGAGCAGTACTTC. Using reference TRBV18 and TRBJ2-7 for the parts outside the CDR3, the full variable domain is NAGVMQNPRHLVRRRGQEARLRCSPMKGHSHVYWYRQLPEEGLKFMVYLQKENIIDESGMPKERFSAEFPKEGPSILRIQQVVRGDSAAYFCASSPQAGALEQYFGPGTRLTVT.

This chain joins TRBV7-2 and TRBJ2-7; possibly TRBD2 for D (6 bases). This CDR3 has 15 amino acids. Between the trimmed V and J ends, which lost 5 bases and 3 bases, there was a span of 17 bases. CDR1 SGHTA and CDR2 FQGNSA come from the germline V gene. The CDR3 sequence is CASSPGSGGGYEQYF. The CDR3 bases are TGTGCCAGCAGCCCCGGTTCCGGGGGAGGCTACGAGCAGTACTTC.

The V and J genes are TRBV6-5 and TRBJ1-4, with TRBD1 identical over 7 bases. Unmatched junction bases numbered 4, after V lost 3 bases and J lost 3 bases. This CDR3 is built from 15 residues. Germline CDR1 is MNHEY and CDR2 is SVGAGI. The CDR3 DNA is TGTGCCAGCAGTTATCGACAGGGTGCTAATGAAAAACTGTTTTTT. It encodes CASSYRQGANEKLFF.

V and J are TRBV4-1 and TRBJ1-1, with 8 bases fitting TRBD1. The J segment lost 0 bases and the V segment lost 4 bases, leaving 4 bases of the junction unmatched. The CDR3 runs to 15 residues. Germline lookup yields CDR1 MGHRA and CDR2 YSYEKL. CDR3 sequence reads: CASSPGQGMNTEAFF. The CDR3 nucleotides are TGCGCCAGCAGCCCAGGACAGGGTATGAACACTGAAGCTTTCTTT.

V gene TRBV10-3 combines with J gene TRBJ1-2; no clear D. The germline V and J ends were trimmed by 0 bases and 8 bases, with 7 bases remaining between them. The CDR3 is 12 amino acids. Germline CDR1 reads ENHRY; CDR2 reads SYGVKD. The CDR3 sequence: CAISESVRGYTF. CDR3 sequence (DNA): TGTGCCATCAGTGAGTCGGTTAGAGGCTACACCTTC.

This chain uses TRBV6-1 with TRBJ1-1; 11 bases are a match to TRBD1. J lost 11 bases, V lost 0 bases, and 8 bases had no gene match. This CDR3 spans 15 amino acids. CDR1 and CDR2 from the germline V gene are MNHNS and SASEGT. The CDR3 DNA reads as TGTGCCAGCAGTGAAGCATGGACAGGGGGCTACTGGGCTTTCTTT. Translation gives CASSEAWTGGYWAFF.

This chain connects TRBV28 to TRBJ1-2; D perhaps matches TRBD1 (5 bases). This CDR3 comprises 13 residues. Between the trimmed V and J ends, which lost 2 bases and 4 bases, there was a span of 8 bases. Germline V gene sequence: CDR1 MDHEN, CDR2 SYDVKM. The CDR3 DNA is TGTGCCAGCAGTTTACAGGGACTCTATGGCTACACCTTC. This codes for CASSLQGLYGYTF.

This rearrangement joins TRBV2 to TRBJ2-4; TRBD1 matches 8 bases. CDR1 and CDR2 (germline): SNHLY, FYNNEI. The CDR3 consists of 13 residues. The ends lost 6 bases at V and 8 bases at J; junction bases unmatched: 6. The CDR3 nucleotides are TGTGCCAGCAGCCCGACAGGGGTGGACATTCAGTACTTC. It is translated as CASSPTGVDIQYF.

This sequence joins TRBV13 and TRBJ1-1, with 8 positions matching TRBD1. Trimming removed 6 bases from V and 13 bases from J; junction bases left unmatched: 13. The germline V gene encodes CDR1 PRHDT and CDR2 FYEKMQ (reference sequence). CDR3 length equals 13 residues. For the CDR3, the DNA is TGTGCCAGCAGTCGCGGGACAGGAGACGTCGGTTTCTTT. It specifies CASSRGTGDVGFF.

The chain employs TRBV15 and TRBJ2-1, with D perhaps TRBD2 (6 bases). Germline V gene lookup returns CDR1 LNHNV and CDR2 YYDKDF (reference sequence). Trimming removed 5 bases from V and 9 bases from J, with 17 bases in between. This CDR3 is 14 amino acids long. The CDR3 DNA is TGTGCCACCAGCCCCGAGCTAGCGATGGGTGAGCAGTTCTTC. Translating gives CATSPELAMGEQFF.

The chain is built from TRBV6-5 and TRBJ1-5, with TRBD1 identical over 7 bases. CDR3 size: 14 residues. Trimming at V came to 4 bases and at J to 7 bases, leaving 7 bases not matched to a gene. Germline-derived CDR1 and CDR2 are MNHEY and SVGAGI. CDR3 nucleotide sequence: TGTGCCAGCAGTTGGGGTAGGGGGCGACAGCCCCAGCATTTT. Amino acids: CASSWGRGRQPQHF.

The chain links TRBV6-1 to TRBJ1-2, with D hard to call. V lost 2 bases and J 3 bases, leaving 7 bases between the germline ends. This CDR3 is 13 amino acids long. Germline V gene sequence: CDR1 MNHNS, CDR2 SASEGT. CDR3 nucleotides: TGTGCCAGCAGTGAACCCGGGGACTATGGCTACACCTTC. This sequence encodes CASSEPGDYGYTF.

This clone was recorded once. Other nucleotide sequences in the sample specify the same CDR3. The gene calls are TRBV30 and TRBJ1-5, with 7 positions matching TRBD1. This CDR3 region has 14 residues. Germline V lookup: CDR1 GTSNPN, CDR2 SVGIG (reference sequence). Trimming at V came to 3 bases and at J to 2 bases, leaving 4 bases not matched to a gene. The DNA for the CDR3 is TGTGCCTGGAGCGGAGGGGGCGGCAATCAGCCCCAGCATTTT. Translating gives CAWSGGGGNQPQHF.

The genes are TRBV10-1 and TRBJ2-1; D call uncertain. Germline CDR1 reads WNHNN; CDR2 reads SYGVQD (reference sequence). The CDR3 sequence is 15 residues long. Trimming removed 3 bases from V and 5 bases from J, with 14 bases in between. CDR3 sequence: CASSDPGNLNNEQFF. DNA for the CDR3: TGCGCCAGCAGTGATCCGGGTAACTTAAACAATGAGCAGTTCTTC.